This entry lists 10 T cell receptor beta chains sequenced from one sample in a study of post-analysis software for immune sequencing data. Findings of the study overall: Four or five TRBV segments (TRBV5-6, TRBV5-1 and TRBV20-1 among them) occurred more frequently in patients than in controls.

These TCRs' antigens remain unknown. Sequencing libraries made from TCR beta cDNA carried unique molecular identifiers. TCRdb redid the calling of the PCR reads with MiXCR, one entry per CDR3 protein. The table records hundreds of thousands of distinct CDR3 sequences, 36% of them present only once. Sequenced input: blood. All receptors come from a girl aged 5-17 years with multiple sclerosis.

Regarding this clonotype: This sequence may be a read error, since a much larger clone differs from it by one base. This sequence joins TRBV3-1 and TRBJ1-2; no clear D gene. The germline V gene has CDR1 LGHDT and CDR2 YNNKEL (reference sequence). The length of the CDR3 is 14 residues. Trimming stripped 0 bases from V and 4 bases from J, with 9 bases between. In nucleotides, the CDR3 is TGTGCCAGCAGCCAAGACGGGAACCGCTATGGCTACACCTTC. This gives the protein CASSQDGNRYGYTF.

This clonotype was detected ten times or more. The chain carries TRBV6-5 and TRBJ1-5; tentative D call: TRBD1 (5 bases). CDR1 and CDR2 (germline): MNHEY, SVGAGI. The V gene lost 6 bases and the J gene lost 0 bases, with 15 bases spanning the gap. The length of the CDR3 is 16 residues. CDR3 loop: CASRPRTRYSNQPQHF. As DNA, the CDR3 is TGTGCCAGCAGACCCAGGACACGGTATAGCAATCAGCCCCAGCATTTT.

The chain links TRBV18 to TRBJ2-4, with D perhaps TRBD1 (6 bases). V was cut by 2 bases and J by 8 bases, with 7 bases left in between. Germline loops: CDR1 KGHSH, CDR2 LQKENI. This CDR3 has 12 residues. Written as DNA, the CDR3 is TGTGCCAGCTCACCATCAGGGGACATTCAGTACTTC. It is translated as CASSPSGDIQYF.

The CDR3 region has the DNA TGTGCCAGCAGCTTAAGCCAGGGCAATGAGCAGTTCTTC. Translation: CASSLSQGNEQFF. This chain connects TRBV7-2 to TRBJ2-1; the D gene is possibly TRBD1 (5 bases). This CDR3 is 13 amino acids long. Germline CDR1 reads SGHTA; CDR2 reads FQGNSA. The V gene lost 2 bases and the J gene lost 6 bases, with 8 bases spanning the gap.

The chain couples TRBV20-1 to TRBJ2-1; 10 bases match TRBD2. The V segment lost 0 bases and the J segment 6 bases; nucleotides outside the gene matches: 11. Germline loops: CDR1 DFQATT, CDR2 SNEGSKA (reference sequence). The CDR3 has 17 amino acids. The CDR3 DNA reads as TGCAGTGCTAGAGAGATTAGCGGGGGGCTTCCTACCAATGAGCAGTTCTTC. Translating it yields CSAREISGGLPTNEQFF.

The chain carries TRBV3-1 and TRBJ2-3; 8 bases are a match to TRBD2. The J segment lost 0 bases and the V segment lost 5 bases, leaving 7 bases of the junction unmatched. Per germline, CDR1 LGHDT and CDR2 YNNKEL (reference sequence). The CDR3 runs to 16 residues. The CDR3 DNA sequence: TGTGCCAGCAGCGACTTGCGGGGGGCTAGCACAGATACGCAGTATTTT. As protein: CASSDLRGASTDTQYF.

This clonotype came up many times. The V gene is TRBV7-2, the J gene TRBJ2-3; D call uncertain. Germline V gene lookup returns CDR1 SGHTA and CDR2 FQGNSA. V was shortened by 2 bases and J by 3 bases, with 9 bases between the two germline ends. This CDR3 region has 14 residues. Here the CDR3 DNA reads TGTGCCAGCAGCTTAAAAGCGATGACAGATACGCAGTATTTT. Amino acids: CASSLKAMTDTQYF.

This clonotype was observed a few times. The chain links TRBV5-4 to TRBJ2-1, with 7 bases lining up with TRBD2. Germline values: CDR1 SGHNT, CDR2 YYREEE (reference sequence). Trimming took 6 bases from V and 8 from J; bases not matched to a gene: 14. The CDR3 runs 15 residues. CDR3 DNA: TGTGCCAGCATTGCCGGGGGAGGGCCCCTGGATGAGCAGTTCTTC. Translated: CASIAGGGPLDEQFF.

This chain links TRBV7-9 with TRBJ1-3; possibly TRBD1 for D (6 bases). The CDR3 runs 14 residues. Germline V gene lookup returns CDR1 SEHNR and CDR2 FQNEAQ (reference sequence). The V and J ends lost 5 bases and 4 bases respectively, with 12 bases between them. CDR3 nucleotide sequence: TGTGCCAGCAGCCTCGGACAGCGAGGAAACACCATATATTTT. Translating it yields CASSLGQRGNTIYF.

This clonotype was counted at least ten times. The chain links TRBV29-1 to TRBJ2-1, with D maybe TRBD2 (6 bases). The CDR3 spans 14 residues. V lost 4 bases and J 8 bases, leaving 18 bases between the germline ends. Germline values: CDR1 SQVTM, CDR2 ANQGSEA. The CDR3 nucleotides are TGCAGCGTTGTACGCTCGACTCGCGGGGATGAGCAGTTCTTC. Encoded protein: CSVVRSTRGDEQFF.